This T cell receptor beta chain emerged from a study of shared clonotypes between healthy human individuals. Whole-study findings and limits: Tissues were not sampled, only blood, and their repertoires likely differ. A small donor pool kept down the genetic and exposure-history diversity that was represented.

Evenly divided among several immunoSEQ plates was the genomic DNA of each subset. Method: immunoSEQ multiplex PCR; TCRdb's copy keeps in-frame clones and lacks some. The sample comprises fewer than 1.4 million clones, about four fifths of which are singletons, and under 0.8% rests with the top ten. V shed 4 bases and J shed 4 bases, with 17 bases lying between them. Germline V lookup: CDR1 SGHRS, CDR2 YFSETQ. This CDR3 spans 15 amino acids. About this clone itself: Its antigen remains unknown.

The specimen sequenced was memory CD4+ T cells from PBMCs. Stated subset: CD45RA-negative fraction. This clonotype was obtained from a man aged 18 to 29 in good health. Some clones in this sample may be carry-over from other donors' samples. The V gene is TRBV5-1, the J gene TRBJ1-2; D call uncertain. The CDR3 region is CASSLDSTGSYGYTF. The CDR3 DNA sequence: TGCGCCAGCAGCCTGGACTCCACGGGTTCCTATGGCTACACCTTC.